Listed below are T cell receptor beta chains from one sample, sequenced in a study of blood T cells in healthy people across ages. TCRdb re-derived calls from the 5' RACE reads in MiXCR, one entry per CDR3 protein. The sample lists hundreds of thousands of distinct CDR3 sequences; 25% to 30% were seen once. The sample was blood. Receptors originate from a woman in her 70s in good health. Each CDR3 is given with its conserved first and last residue. Each record gives: J gene, clone size, D gene, V gene, CDR3 protein. The D gene is left open where the match is weak. Clone size, where shown, is once, few, many, or a class for clones that have expanded.

j_gene: .; abundance: few; d_gene: TRBD2; v_gene: TRBV20-1; CDR3aa: CSAAGTSGRGYNEQFF
j_gene: TRBJ2-2; abundance: .; d_gene: .; v_gene: TRBV7-2; CDR3aa: CASSPTWGGELFF
j_gene: TRBJ2-1; abundance: few; d_gene: TRBD2; v_gene: TRBV20-1; CDR3aa: CSAPEGLADYNEQFF
j_gene: TRBJ2-5; abundance: .; d_gene: TRBD2; v_gene: TRBV15; CDR3aa: CATSRDLAGGPEETQYF
j_gene: TRBJ2-5; abundance: .; d_gene: TRBD1; v_gene: TRBV5-5; CDR3aa: CASSFRQGTSQETQYF
j_gene: TRBJ1-4; abundance: .; d_gene: TRBD1; v_gene: TRBV29-1; CDR3aa: CSVLRQGEATNEKLFF
j_gene: TRBJ2-7; abundance: few; d_gene: .; v_gene: TRBV29-1; CDR3aa: CSVGTERSSYEQYF
j_gene: TRBJ1-4; abundance: .; d_gene: TRBD1; v_gene: TRBV11-2; CDR3aa: CASSRGTETTNEKPFF
j_gene: TRBJ1-5; abundance: .; d_gene: TRBD1; v_gene: TRBV28; CDR3aa: CASSLSGTGKGNQPQHF
j_gene: TRBJ2-7; abundance: .; d_gene: .; v_gene: TRBV20-1; CDR3aa: CSASVRTYEQYF